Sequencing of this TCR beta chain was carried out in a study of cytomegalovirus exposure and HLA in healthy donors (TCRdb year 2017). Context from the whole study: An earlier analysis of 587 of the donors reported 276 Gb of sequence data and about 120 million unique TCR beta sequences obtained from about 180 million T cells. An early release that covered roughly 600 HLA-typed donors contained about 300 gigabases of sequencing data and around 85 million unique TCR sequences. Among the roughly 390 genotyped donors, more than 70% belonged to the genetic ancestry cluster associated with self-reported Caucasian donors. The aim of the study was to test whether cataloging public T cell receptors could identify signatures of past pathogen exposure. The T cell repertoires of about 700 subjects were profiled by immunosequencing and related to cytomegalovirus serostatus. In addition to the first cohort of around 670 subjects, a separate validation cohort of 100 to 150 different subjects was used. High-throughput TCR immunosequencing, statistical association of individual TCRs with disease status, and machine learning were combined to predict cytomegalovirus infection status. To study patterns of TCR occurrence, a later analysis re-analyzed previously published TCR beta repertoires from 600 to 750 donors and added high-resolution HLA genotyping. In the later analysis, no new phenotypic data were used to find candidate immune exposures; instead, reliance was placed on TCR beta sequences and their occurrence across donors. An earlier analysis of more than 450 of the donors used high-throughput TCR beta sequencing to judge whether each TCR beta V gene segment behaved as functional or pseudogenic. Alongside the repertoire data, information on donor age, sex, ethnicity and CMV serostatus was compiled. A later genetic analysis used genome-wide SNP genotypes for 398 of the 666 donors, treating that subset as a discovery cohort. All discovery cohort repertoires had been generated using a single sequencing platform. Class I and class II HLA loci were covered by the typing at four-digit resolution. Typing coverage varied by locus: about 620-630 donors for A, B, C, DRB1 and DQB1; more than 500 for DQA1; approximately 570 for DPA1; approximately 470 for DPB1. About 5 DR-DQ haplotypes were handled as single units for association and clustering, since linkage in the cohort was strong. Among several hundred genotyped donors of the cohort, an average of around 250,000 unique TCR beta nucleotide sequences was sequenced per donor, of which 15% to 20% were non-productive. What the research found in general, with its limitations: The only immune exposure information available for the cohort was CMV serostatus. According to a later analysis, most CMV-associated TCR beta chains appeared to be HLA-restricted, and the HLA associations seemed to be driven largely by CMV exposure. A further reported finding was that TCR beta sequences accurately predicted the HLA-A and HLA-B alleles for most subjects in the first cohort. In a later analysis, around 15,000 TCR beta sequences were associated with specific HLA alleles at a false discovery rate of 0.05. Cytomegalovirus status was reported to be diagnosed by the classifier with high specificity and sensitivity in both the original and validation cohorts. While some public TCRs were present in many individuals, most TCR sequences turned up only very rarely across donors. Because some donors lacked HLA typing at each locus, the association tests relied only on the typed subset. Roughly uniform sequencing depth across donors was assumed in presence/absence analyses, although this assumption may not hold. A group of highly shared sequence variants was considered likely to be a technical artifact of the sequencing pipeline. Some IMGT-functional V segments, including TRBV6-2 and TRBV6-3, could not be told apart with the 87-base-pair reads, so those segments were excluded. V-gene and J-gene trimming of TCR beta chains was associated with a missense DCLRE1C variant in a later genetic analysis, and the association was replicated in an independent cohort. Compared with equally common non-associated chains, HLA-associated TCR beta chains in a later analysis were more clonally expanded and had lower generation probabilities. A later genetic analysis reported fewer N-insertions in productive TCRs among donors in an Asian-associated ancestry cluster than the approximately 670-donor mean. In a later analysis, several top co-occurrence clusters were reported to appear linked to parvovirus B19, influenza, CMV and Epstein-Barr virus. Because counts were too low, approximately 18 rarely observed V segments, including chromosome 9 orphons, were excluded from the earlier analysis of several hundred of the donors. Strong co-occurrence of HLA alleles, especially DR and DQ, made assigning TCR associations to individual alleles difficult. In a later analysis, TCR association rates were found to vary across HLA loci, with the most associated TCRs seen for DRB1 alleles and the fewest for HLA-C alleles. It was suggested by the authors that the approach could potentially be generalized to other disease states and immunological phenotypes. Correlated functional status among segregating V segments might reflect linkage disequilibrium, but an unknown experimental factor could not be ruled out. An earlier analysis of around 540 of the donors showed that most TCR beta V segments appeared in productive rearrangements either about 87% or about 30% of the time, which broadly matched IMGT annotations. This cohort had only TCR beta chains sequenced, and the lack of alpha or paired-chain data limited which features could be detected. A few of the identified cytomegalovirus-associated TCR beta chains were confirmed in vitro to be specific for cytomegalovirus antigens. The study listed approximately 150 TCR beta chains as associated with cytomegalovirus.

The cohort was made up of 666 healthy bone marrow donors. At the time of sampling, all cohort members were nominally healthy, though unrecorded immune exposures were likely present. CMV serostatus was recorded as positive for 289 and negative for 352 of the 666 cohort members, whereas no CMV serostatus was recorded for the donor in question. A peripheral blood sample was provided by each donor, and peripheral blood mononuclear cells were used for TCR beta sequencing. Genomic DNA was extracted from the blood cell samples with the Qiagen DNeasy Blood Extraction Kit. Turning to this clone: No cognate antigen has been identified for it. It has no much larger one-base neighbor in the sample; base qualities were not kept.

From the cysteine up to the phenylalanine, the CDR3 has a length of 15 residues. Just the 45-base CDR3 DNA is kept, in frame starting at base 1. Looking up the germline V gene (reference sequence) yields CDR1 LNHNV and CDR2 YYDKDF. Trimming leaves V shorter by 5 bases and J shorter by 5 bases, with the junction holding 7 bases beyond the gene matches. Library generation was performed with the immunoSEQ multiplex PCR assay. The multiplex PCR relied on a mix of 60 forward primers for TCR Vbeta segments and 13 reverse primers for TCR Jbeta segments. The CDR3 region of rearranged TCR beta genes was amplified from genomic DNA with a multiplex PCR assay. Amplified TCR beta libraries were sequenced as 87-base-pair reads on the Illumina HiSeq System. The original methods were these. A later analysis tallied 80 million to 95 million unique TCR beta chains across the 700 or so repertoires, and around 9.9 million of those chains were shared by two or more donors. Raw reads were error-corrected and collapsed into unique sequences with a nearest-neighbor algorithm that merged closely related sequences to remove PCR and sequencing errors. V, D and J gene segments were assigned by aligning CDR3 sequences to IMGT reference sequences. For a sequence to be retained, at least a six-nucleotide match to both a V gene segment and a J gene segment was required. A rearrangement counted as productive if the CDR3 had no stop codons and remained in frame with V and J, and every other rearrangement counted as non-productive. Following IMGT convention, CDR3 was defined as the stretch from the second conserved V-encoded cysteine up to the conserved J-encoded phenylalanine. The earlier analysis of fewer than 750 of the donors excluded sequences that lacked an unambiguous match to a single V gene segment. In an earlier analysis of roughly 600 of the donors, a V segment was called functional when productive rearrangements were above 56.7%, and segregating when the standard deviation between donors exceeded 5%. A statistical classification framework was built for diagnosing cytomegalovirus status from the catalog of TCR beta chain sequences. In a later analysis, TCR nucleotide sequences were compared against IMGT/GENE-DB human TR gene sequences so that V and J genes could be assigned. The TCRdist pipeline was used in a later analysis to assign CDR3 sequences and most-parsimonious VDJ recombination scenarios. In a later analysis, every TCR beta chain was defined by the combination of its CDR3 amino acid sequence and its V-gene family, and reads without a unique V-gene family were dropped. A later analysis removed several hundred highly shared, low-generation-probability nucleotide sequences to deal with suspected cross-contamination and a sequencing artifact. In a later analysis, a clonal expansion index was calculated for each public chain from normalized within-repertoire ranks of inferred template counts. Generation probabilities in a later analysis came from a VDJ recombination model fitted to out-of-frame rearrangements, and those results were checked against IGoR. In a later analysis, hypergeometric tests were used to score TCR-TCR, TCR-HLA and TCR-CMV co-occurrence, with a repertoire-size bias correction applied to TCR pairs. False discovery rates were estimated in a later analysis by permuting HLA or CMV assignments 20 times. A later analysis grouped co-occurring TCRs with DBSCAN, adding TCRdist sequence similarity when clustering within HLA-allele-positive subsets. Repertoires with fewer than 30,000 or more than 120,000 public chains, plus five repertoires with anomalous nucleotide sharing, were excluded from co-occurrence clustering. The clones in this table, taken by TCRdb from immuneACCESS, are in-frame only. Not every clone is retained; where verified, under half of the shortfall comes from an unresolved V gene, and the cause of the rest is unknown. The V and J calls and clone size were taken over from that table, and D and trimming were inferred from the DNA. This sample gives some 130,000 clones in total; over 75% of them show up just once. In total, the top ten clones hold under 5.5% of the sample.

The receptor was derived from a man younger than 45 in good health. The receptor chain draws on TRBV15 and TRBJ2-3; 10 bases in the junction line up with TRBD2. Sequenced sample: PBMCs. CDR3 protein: CATSQRIAGGDTQYF. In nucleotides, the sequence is TGTGCCACCAGCCAGAGGATAGCGGGGGGAGATACGCAGTATTTT. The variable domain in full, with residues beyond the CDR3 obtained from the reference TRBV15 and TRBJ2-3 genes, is DAMVIQNPRYQVTQFGKPVTLSCSQTLNHNVMYWYQQKSSQAPKLLFHYYDKDFNNEADTPDNFQSRRPNTSFCFLDIRSPGLGDTAMYLCATSQRIAGGDTQYFGPGTRLTVL.